A single sample gave rise to the 26 T cell receptor beta chains below, sequenced in a study of T-cell reconstitution after alpha-beta-depleted transplantation in children. The library targeted TCRbeta and was prepared with unique molecular identifiers. TCRdb re-called the PCR reads through MiXCR, storing one row per CDR3 protein. Counted here are 500,000 to 750,000 distinct CDR3 sequences, 10% to 15% occurring once; the ten biggest clones make up 2% to 2.5%. The source material was PBMCs, mostly from graft donor cells, sampled 360 days after TCRalphabeta/CD19-depleted stem cell transplant. These receptors all stem from a male patient between 10 and 17 years old who had a stem cell transplant for acute myeloid leukemia, so the T cells may come from the graft donor.

The gene calls are TRBV12-3 or TRBV12-4 and TRBJ2-3, with TRBD2 matching 7 bases. The CDR3 covers 13 residues. The V and J ends lost 5 bases and 11 bases, in that order; junction bases with no gene match: 10. In DNA form, the CDR3 reads TGTGCCAGCAGTCCATCCGCGGGAGCAGTGCAGTATTTT. Translated: CASSPSAGAVQYF.

This CDR3 reads CASNPGPPGNEQFF. The CDR3 DNA reads as TGCGCCAGCAACCCGGGACCGCCCGGGAATGAGCAGTTCTTC. The chain couples TRBV5-1 to TRBJ2-1; D tentatively fits TRBD1 or TRBD2 (5 bases each). Germline CDR1 SGHRS, CDR2 YFSETQ. V lost 6 bases to trimming and J lost 7 bases, with 17 bases between them. CDR3 length equals 14 residues.

Notes on this clonotype: A much bigger clone sits one base away, suggesting this may be a read error. It is likely a read error, because the conserved phenylalanine at the end of the CDR3 is missing. V and J are TRBV5-1 and TRBJ2-1; 9 bases are a match to TRBD1. The CDR3 has 16 residues. V lost 0 bases, J lost 6 bases, and 7 bases stayed unmatched. Germline V gives CDR1 SGHRS, CDR2 YFSETQ. CDR3 sequence: CASSLAGTGIGNEQFC. The CDR3 nucleotides are TGCGCCAGCAGCTTGGCCGGGACAGGGATCGGCAATGAGCAGTTCTGC.

This clonotype came up a few times. The V and J genes are TRBV20-1 and TRBJ2-2, with TRBD2 identical over 7 bases. The V segment lost 6 bases and the J segment 6 bases; nucleotides outside the gene matches: 4. The length of the CDR3 is 12 residues. Looked up from germline, CDR1 is DFQATT and CDR2 is SNEGSKA (reference sequence). CDR3 region: CSARDYPGELFF. In DNA, the CDR3 is TGCAGTGCCCGGGACTACCCCGGGGAGCTGTTTTTT.

The chain couples TRBV9 to TRBJ2-3; D gene uncertain. Germline V gives CDR1 SGDLS, CDR2 YYNGEE. CDR3 size: 16 residues. Trimming left V 4 bases short and J 1 base short, with 16 bases between. CDR3 DNA: TGTGCCAGCAGCTTTAGGCTGGGCGCCCGCACAGATACGCAGTATTTT. Encoded protein: CASSFRLGARTDTQYF. Full variable domain (outside the CDR3, taken from reference TRBV9 and TRBJ2-3): DSGVTQTPKHLITATGQRVTLRCSPRSGDLSVYWYQQSLDQGLQFLIQYYNGEERAKGNILERFSAQQFPDLHSELNLSSLELGDSALYFCASSFRLGARTDTQYFGPGTRLTVL.

This clonotype was observed a few times. This rearrangement joins TRBV12-3 or TRBV12-4 to TRBJ2-7, with D perhaps given as TRBD1 or TRBD2 (6 bases each). CDR3 size: 13 residues. V lost 6 bases and J lost 5, with 14 bases in between. Written as DNA, the CDR3 is TGTGCCAGCAGCCGCGGGACACTTAACGAGCAGTACTTC. Protein sequence: CASSRGTLNEQYF.

The chain employs TRBV30 and TRBJ1-1; TRBD1 aligns across 7 bases. Trimming removed 2 bases from V and 2 bases from J; junction bases left unmatched: 8. The CDR3 is 15 residues long. Germline V gene data show CDR1 as GTSNPN and CDR2 as SVGIG (reference sequence). CDR3 nucleotide sequence: TGTGCCTGGAGTTTGCCCGGGACAGCAAACACTGAAGCTTTCTTT. Translated: CAWSLPGTANTEAFF.

There are many counts of this clonotype. V usage is TRBV20-1 and J usage is TRBJ2-7, with D perhaps matching TRBD1 (5 bases). Germline CDR1 and CDR2: DFQATT and SNEGSKA (reference sequence). The CDR3 is made up of 12 amino acids. Trimming left V 6 bases short and J 3 bases short, with 12 bases between. This chain's CDR3 is CSALDTFYEQYF. In DNA, the CDR3 is TGCAGTGCCCTGGACACATTCTACGAGCAGTACTTC.

This chain links TRBV6-2 or TRBV6-3 with TRBJ2-5; 13 positions agree with TRBD2. The CDR3 loop spans 15 amino acids. Per germline, CDR1 MNHEY and CDR2 SVGEGT. Losses at the gene ends were 5 bases for V and 5 bases for J; bases not matched to a gene: 5. The CDR3 here is CASSRTSGRRETQYF. DNA of the CDR3: TGTGCCAGCAGTCGGACTAGCGGGAGACGTGAGACCCAGTACTTC.

The sample holds many counts of this clonotype. This sequence joins TRBV29-1 and TRBJ2-3; 7 bases match TRBD2. The CDR3 loop spans 11 amino acids. Germline CDR1 and CDR2: SQVTM and ANQGSEA. The ends lost 7 bases at V and 7 bases at J; junction bases unmatched: 5. The CDR3 bases are TGCAGCGATTCGCGGGGGAATACGCAGTATTTT. Its protein product is CSDSRGNTQYF.

V and J are TRBV28 and TRBJ2-1; D might be TRBD1 or TRBD2, each matching 6 bases. The CDR3 length is 15 residues. The germline gives CDR1 MDHEN, CDR2 SYDVKM. Trimming shortened V by 6 bases and J by 9 bases, and 21 bases separated the two germline ends. The CDR3 here is CASSSLGGVGGEQFF. The CDR3 nucleotides read TGTGCCAGCAGCTCCCTGGGGGGCGTTGGAGGTGAGCAGTTCTTC. The full variable domain, in which reference TRBV28 and TRBJ2-1 provide the parts outside the CDR3, is DVKVTQSSRYLVKRTGEKVFLECVQDMDHENMFWYRQDPGLGLRLIYFSYDVKMKEKGDIPEGYSVSREKKERFSLILESASTNQTSMYLCASSSLGGVGGEQFFGPGTRLTVL.

This clonotype has at least ten counts. V gene TRBV6-1 combines with J gene TRBJ1-1; D is ambiguous. V was clipped by 9 bases and J by 1 base, with 15 bases between them. The CDR3 length is 14 residues. CDR1 and CDR2 (germline): MNHNS, SASEGT. CDR3 DNA: TGTGCCAGACAGAAACGGGAGAAGAACACTGAAGCTTTCTTT. This gives the protein CARQKREKNTEAFF.

V gene TRBV18 combines with J gene TRBJ2-5, with D tentatively TRBD2 (5 bases). Germline V gene sequence: CDR1 KGHSH, CDR2 LQKENI. The CDR3 extends over 13 amino acids. V gave up 6 bases and J gave up 2 bases, with 10 bases separating them. As DNA, the CDR3 is TGTGCCAGCTCGAGGGAGATACAAGAGACCCAGTACTTC. Translation: CASSREIQETQYF.

V gene TRBV7-8 combines with J gene TRBJ2-1, with D hard to call. Trimming stripped 1 base from V and 3 bases from J, with 13 bases between. The CDR3 length is 16 residues. CDR1 is SGHVS, CDR2 FQNEAQ, per germline. The CDR3 sequence is CASSLEGARIYNEQFF. The CDR3 nucleotides read TGTGCCAGCAGCTTAGAGGGCGCCCGTATCTACAATGAGCAGTTCTTC.

This clonotype was seen a handful of times. The V gene is TRBV12-3 or TRBV12-4, the J gene TRBJ1-2; possible D gene TRBD1, 6 bases. The CDR3 covers 11 residues. V dropped 4 bases and J dropped 10 bases, with 10 bases sitting between them. Here the CDR3 reads CASSWQGSYTF. The CDR3 DNA reads TGTGCCAGCAGTTGGCAGGGGTCCTACACCTTC.

This clonotype appeared many times. This chain links TRBV28 with TRBJ2-2; the D gene could be TRBD1 or TRBD2 (5 bases each). The germline V and J ends were trimmed by 6 bases and 4 bases, with 12 bases remaining between them. The CDR3 runs to 14 residues. Germline V gives CDR1 MDHEN, CDR2 SYDVKM. The DNA for the CDR3 is TGTGCCAGCAGATGGGGGTCTGGCACCGGGGAGCTGTTTTTT. This encodes CASRWGSGTGELFF.

This clonotype has just a few counts. The V and J genes are TRBV28 and TRBJ1-1, with D perhaps matching TRBD1 (5 bases). This CDR3 spans 14 amino acids. V was pared by 3 bases and J by 6 bases, with 14 bases between. Looked up from germline, CDR1 is MDHEN and CDR2 is SYDVKM. The CDR3 sequence: CASSFYQGGSEAFF. In DNA, the CDR3 is TGTGCCAGCAGTTTTTACCAGGGAGGCTCTGAAGCTTTCTTT. The full variable domain, in which reference TRBV28 and TRBJ1-1 provide the parts outside the CDR3, is DVKVTQSSRYLVKRTGEKVFLECVQDMDHENMFWYRQDPGLGLRLIYFSYDVKMKEKGDIPEGYSVSREKKERFSLILESASTNQTSMYLCASSFYQGGSEAFFGQGTRLTVV.

In its sample, this clonotype was seen a few times. The chain combines TRBV24-1 with TRBJ2-2, with D perhaps matching TRBD1 or TRBD2 (6 bases each). This CDR3 has 16 residues. Germline lookup yields CDR1 KGHDR and CDR2 SFDVKD. Trimming took off 0 bases at V and 4 bases at J, with 11 bases between the two ends. As DNA, the CDR3 is TGTGCCACCAGTGATTTGGGAAGGGGGGTCACCGGGGAGCTGTTTTTT. It translates to CATSDLGRGVTGELFF.

This clonotype was found a few times. The rearrangement joins TRBV11-2 to TRBJ2-5, with D possibly being TRBD1 (6 bases). The CDR3 runs 15 residues. Germline V gene data show CDR1 as SGHAT and CDR2 as FQNNGV. V was trimmed by 5 bases and J by 5 bases, leaving 18 bases between them. DNA for the CDR3: TGTGCCAGCAGCGAAAAACAGGGTCTCCTGGAGACCCAGTACTTC. This codes for CASSEKQGLLETQYF.

There are a few counts of this clonotype. The gene calls are TRBV6-2 or TRBV6-3 and TRBJ1-1, with D perhaps matching TRBD1 (6 bases). Germline V CDR1 and CDR2: MNHEY, SVGEGT. The CDR3 extends over 13 amino acids. V was cut by 2 bases and J by 5 bases, with 9 bases left in between. The CDR3 loop is CASSYQGWTEAFF. The CDR3 nucleotides are TGTGCCAGCAGTTACCAGGGGTGGACTGAAGCTTTCTTT.

This CDR3 reads CASSQDFGTARETQYF. The CDR3 nucleotides are TGCGCCAGCAGCCAAGACTTCGGGACCGCCCGAGAGACCCAGTACTTC. The chain joins TRBV4-3 to TRBJ2-5, with D perhaps TRBD1 or TRBD2 (5 bases each). This CDR3 region has 16 residues. Trimming removed 0 bases at V and 4 bases at J, with 15 bases between. CDR1 and CDR2 (germline): LGHNA, YSLEER.

This clonotype came up many times. This rearrangement joins TRBV20-1 to TRBJ2-1; weak D call: TRBD2 (5 bases). The ends were cut back, 3 bases at V and 6 bases at J, with 15 bases in the middle. Looked up from germline, CDR1 is DFQATT and CDR2 is SNEGSKA (reference sequence). CDR3 length equals 14 residues. CDR3: CSASVSSRANEQFF. The CDR3 nucleotides read TGCAGTGCTAGTGTCTCTAGCAGAGCCAATGAGCAGTTCTTC.

This clonotype has only a few counts. The J gene is TRBJ2-7, the V gene TRBV5-1; no clear D gene. The V end lost 7 bases, the J end lost 0 bases, and 14 bases lay between the germline ends. CDR1 is SGHRS and CDR2 is YFSETQ in the germline V gene. The CDR3 contains 14 residues. The CDR3 nucleotides read TGCGCCAGCCGTCCCTTTGGACCCTCCTACGAGCAGTACTTC. It encodes CASRPFGPSYEQYF.

There are many counts of this clonotype. V and J are TRBV29-1 and TRBJ2-2; the match to TRBD1 covers 8 bases. Germline trimming cut 2 bases from V and 5 bases from J; bases unmatched to any gene: 7. CDR1 and CDR2 from the germline V gene are SQVTM and ANQGSEA. The length of the CDR3 is 15 residues. CDR3 nucleotide sequence: TGCAGCGTTGAAAAGGACAGGGTCAGGACCGGGGAGCTGTTTTTT. It encodes CSVEKDRVRTGELFF.

Ten or more counts support this clonotype. The rearrangement joins TRBV4-2 to TRBJ2-3, with D possibly being TRBD1 or TRBD2 (5 bases each). The CDR3 is 15 amino acids. Germline values: CDR1 LGHNA, CDR2 YNFKEQ. V lost 4 bases, J lost 6 bases, and 17 bases lay in between. DNA of the CDR3: TGTGCCAGCAGCCCCCCGGGACCCATCATGGATACGCAGTATTTT. It translates to CASSPPGPIMDTQYF.

With respect to this clonotype: Just one base apart from a much larger clone, this may be a read error. The chain links TRBV7-8 to TRBJ2-1; D is possibly TRBD1 (6 bases). Germline CDR1 and CDR2: SGHVS and FQNEAQ. The CDR3 length is 17 residues. CDR3 coding DNA: TGTGCCAGCAGCTTAGTAGGCAGGGGAGTATTCTACAATGAGCAGTCCTTC. Translating gives CASSLVGRGVFYNEQSF. Variable domain in full (rest from reference TRBV7-8 and TRBJ2-1): GAGVSQSPRYKVAKRGQDVALRCDPISGHVSLFWYQQALGQGPEFLTYFQNEAQLDKSGLPSDRFFAERPEGSVSTLKIQRTQQEDSAVYLCASSLVGRGVFYNEQSFGPGTRLTVL.